A single sample gave rise to the 9 T cell receptor beta chains below, sequenced in a study of T cells in Graves' hyperthyroidism and ophthalmopathy. Amplification of TCR beta CDR3 regions was performed using RNA transcripts as template. The HTBI primer set drove a first-round RT-PCR of the TCR CDR3. TCRdb ran MiXCR on the multiplex PCR reads and lists one entry per CDR3 protein. The table records roughly 99,000 distinct CDR3 sequences, 15% to 20% of them present only once. Sequences were obtained from blood. Receptors originate from a woman aged 45-65 years with Graves' hyperthyroidism.

There are many counts of this clonotype. V and J are TRBV12-3 or TRBV12-4 and TRBJ1-3; 7 nucleotides align to TRBD1. After removal of 10 bases from V and 4 bases from J, the junction contained 10 bases not matched to a gene. The CDR3 totals 14 residues. The CDR3 sequence is CATELTGAGNTIYF. Written as DNA, the CDR3 is TGTGCCACCGAGTTAACAGGGGCAGGAAACACCATATATTTT.

This clonotype has ten or more counts. The chain links TRBV27 to TRBJ2-1; 9 positions match TRBD2. The length of the CDR3 is 14 residues. The germline V gene has CDR1 MNHEY and CDR2 SMNVEV (reference sequence). V was pared by 2 bases and J by 6 bases, with 2 bases of the junction left unmatched. The CDR3 region is CASSLVTSGNEQFF. CDR3 bases: TGTGCCAGCAGTTTAGTGACTAGCGGCAATGAGCAGTTCTTC.

The V and J genes are TRBV7-2 and TRBJ2-1, with 9 bases fitting TRBD2. In germline, CDR1 is SGHTA, CDR2 FQGNSA. The CDR3 runs 13 residues. With 8 bases clipped from V and 4 bases from J, the junction kept 3 bases outside the gene matches. The CDR3 loop reads CASETSGYNEQFF. The CDR3 region has the DNA TGTGCCAGCGAGACTAGCGGATACAATGAGCAGTTCTTC.

This clonotype was detected many times. The chain is built from TRBV20-1 and TRBJ1-5; 7 bases align to TRBD1. CDR3 size: 15 residues. V dropped 2 bases and J dropped 1; count of bases not matched to a gene: 5. Germline CDR1 and CDR2: DFQATT and SNEGSKA (reference sequence). CDR3 sequence reads: CSARKTGTSNQPQHF. CDR3 coding DNA: TGCAGTGCTAGAAAGACAGGGACGAGCAATCAGCCCCAGCATTTT.

This clonotype was counted many times. The DNA of the CDR3 is TGTGCCTGCAGTCCCGGACGAGACAATGAGCAGTTCTTC. It specifies CACSPGRDNEQFF. The chain joins TRBV30 to TRBJ2-1; D gene ambiguous. The V gene's germline CDR1 is GTSNPN and CDR2 SVGIG (reference sequence). The CDR3 runs to 13 residues. The V gene lost 6 bases and the J gene lost 5 bases, with 14 bases spanning the gap.

This clonotype was recorded many times. The rearrangement joins TRBV20-1 to TRBJ2-3, with 14 nucleotides matching TRBD2. This CDR3 has 15 amino acids. Germline CDR1 reads DFQATT; CDR2 reads SNEGSKA (reference sequence). V shed 4 bases and J 5 bases; nucleotides not matched to a gene: 5. The CDR3 DNA reads as TGCAGTGCTATGGGACTAGCGGGAGCGGGAGATACGCAGTATTTT. This encodes CSAMGLAGAGDTQYF.

For this clonotype: Being one base from a much bigger clone, this may be a read error. This chain connects TRBV7-3 to TRBJ2-3; possible D gene TRBD2, 5 bases. The germline V gene has CDR1 SGHTA and CDR2 FQGTGA. This CDR3 region has 16 residues. The CDR3 protein is CAGSPSVGVAQDTQYF. The DNA for the CDR3 is TGTGCCGGCAGCCCCTCCGTCGGGGTCGCACAGGATACGCAGTATTTT.

V usage is TRBV12-3 or TRBV12-4 and J usage is TRBJ2-1, with 7 bases fitting TRBD1. This CDR3 contains 14 residues. Trimming at V came to 4 bases and at J to 2 bases, leaving 2 bases not matched to a gene. CDR3 DNA: TGTGCCAGCAGTTCAGGGGGACCCTACAATGAGCAGTTCTTC. Amino acid sequence: CASSSGGPYNEQFF.

This clonotype was counted ten times or more. The J gene is TRBJ2-5, the V gene TRBV9, with TRBD2 matching 7 bases. Germline-derived CDR1 and CDR2 are SGDLS and YYNGEE. Losses at the gene ends were 5 bases for V and 5 bases for J; bases not matched to a gene: 9. The CDR3 has 14 amino acids. The chain's CDR3 is CASSKRERMETQYF. CDR3 nucleotides: TGTGCCAGCAGTAAGCGGGAAAGGATGGAGACCCAGTACTTC.